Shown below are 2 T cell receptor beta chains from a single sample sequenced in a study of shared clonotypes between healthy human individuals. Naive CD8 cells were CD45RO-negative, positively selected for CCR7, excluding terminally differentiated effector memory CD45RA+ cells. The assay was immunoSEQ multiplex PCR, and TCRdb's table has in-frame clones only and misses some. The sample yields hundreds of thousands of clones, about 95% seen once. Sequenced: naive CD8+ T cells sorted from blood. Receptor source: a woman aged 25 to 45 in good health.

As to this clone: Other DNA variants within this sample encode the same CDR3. This chain's CDR3 is CASSLRGYEQYF. The CDR3 nucleotides are TGCGCCAGCAGCTTGAGGGGTTACGAGCAGTACTTC. The chain couples TRBV5-1 to TRBJ2-7, with D perhaps TRBD1 (5 bases). The CDR3 contains 12 residues. Trimming cost V 1 base and J 4 bases, with 6 bases left between them. Germline V gene lookup returns CDR1 SGHRS and CDR2 YFSETQ. The full variable domain, with the rest looked up from reference TRBV5-1 and TRBJ2-7, is KAGVTQTPRYLIKTRGQQVTLSCSPISGHRSVSWYQQTPGQGLQFLFEYFSETQRNKGNFPGRFSGRQFSNSRSEMNVSTLELGDSALYLCASSLRGYEQYFGPGTRLTVT.

The CDR3 DNA sequence: TGTGCCAGCAGTTTATCGGCTAGCGGTACCTACGAGCAGTACTTC. Its protein is CASSLSASGTYEQYF. V usage is TRBV27 and J usage is TRBJ2-7; 7 nucleotides match TRBD2. The germline V gene has CDR1 MNHEY and CDR2 SMNVEV (reference sequence). This CDR3 has 15 amino acids. V shed 0 bases, J shed 2 bases, and the junction held 4 bases outside the gene matches.